This TCR beta chain was observed in a study of blood T cells in healthy people across ages. This clonotype was seen more than once but under ten times. What it binds is unknown. Together with a sample-barcoded 5' primer, a J-beta primer mix was included in a second PCR lasting roughly 6 to 12 cycles. TCRdb re-called the 5' RACE reads with MiXCR, one entry per CDR3 protein. The data hold over 550,000 distinct CDR3 sequences, with under 30% observed a single time. The V end was cut by 3 bases, the J end by 2 bases, with 17 bases between. The CDR3 is 15 amino acids. Germline loops: CDR1 GTSNPN, CDR2 SVGIG (reference sequence). Donation came from healthy Caucasian individuals in Russia who were aged 6 to 90. Study-wide points: Donor CMV status, an unknown factor, possibly confounded changes in expanded clonotypes.

This chain joins TRBV30 and TRBJ2-7, with D possibly called TRBD1 or TRBD2 (7 bases each). This sequence originates from a woman aged 80 or over in good health. Sequencing used blood. CDR3 nucleotides: TGTGCCTGGAGCCCAGGGGGGGTTTCAACCTACGAGCAGTACTTC. Its translation is CAWSPGGVSTYEQYF.